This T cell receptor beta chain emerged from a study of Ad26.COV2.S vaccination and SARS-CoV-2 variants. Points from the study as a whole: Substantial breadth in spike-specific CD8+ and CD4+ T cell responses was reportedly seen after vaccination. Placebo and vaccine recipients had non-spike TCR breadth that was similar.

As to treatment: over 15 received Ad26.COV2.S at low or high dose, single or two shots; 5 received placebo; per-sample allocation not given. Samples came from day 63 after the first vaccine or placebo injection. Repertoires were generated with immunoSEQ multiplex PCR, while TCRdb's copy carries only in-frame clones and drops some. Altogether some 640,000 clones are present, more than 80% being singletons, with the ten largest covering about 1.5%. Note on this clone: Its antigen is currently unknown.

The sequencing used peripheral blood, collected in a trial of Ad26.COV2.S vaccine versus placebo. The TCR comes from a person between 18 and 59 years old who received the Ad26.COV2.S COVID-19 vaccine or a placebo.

CDR3 sequence reads: CASSLTFASYEQYF. The CDR3 DNA sequence: TGTGCCAGCAGTTTAACCTTTGCGTCCTACGAGCAGTACTTC. The V call is TRBV27, the J call TRBJ2-7; D gene ambiguous. The CDR3 contains 14 residues. Per germline, CDR1 MNHEY and CDR2 SMNVEV (reference sequence). V lost 2 bases to trimming and J lost 1 base, with 9 bases between them.